Shown below are 31 T cell receptor beta chains from a single sample sequenced in a study of CD8 T cells in Susac syndrome. The authors reverse transcribed about 0.5 to 1 ug RNA with random hexamers. In TCRdb, the immunoSEQ multiplex PCR reads were re-called with MiXCR into one record per CDR3 protein. Seen here are some 120,000 distinct CDR3 sequences, more than 90% observed once, and the top ten hold roughly 0.087%. The sample consisted of CD4+ T cells from PBMCs. The origin of the receptors is a human donor in good health.

V is TRBV2 and J is TRBJ1-1; TRBD1 agrees at 10 bases. Per germline, CDR1 SNHLY and CDR2 FYNNEI. CDR3 size: 16 residues. V gave up 5 bases and J gave up 6 bases; unmatched junction bases: 12. The CDR3 protein is CASSLTYRDRGAEAFF. DNA of the CDR3: TGTGCCAGCAGTCTAACGTACCGGGACAGGGGCGCTGAAGCTTTCTTT.

V and J are TRBV5-1 and TRBJ1-1, with D perhaps matching TRBD1 (6 bases). CDR1 is SGHRS, CDR2 YFSETQ, per germline. Trimming cost V 4 bases and J 1 base, with 11 bases left between them. This CDR3 spans 14 amino acids. The CDR3 DNA follows: TGCGCCAGCAGCCGGGACATGCAGAACACTGAAGCTTTCTTT. Translated, it gives CASSRDMQNTEAFF.

CDR3 sequence reads: CSARISSIADTQYF. CDR3 DNA: TGCAGTGCTAGGATATCGTCTATAGCAGATACGCAGTATTTT. J is TRBJ2-3 and V is TRBV20-1; no clear D. Trimming left V 3 bases short and J 4 bases short, with 14 bases between. Germline loops: CDR1 DFQATT, CDR2 SNEGSKA (reference sequence). The CDR3 length is 14 residues.

The rearrangement links TRBV2 to TRBJ2-7; D ambiguous. CDR3 size: 14 residues. In germline, CDR1 is SNHLY, CDR2 FYNNEI. V lost 6 bases, J lost 0 bases, and 12 bases lay in between. The CDR3 DNA sequence: TGTGCCAGCAGATCATACACGGACTCCTACGAGCAGTACTTC. The encoded protein is CASRSYTDSYEQYF.

This clonotype was counted a single time. The chain is built from TRBV7-9 and TRBJ2-5; D gene unclear. V dropped 3 bases and J dropped 6 bases, with 2 bases sitting between them. CDR3 size: 10 residues. Germline values: CDR1 SEHNR, CDR2 FQNEAQ (reference sequence). The CDR3 region has the DNA TGTGCCAGCAGCTTCCAGACCCAGTACTTC. Amino acids: CASSFQTQYF.

The CDR3 bases are TGTGCCAGCAGCTTGGGCGCCGGGACTAGCGGGCTGCTCTACAATGAGCAGTTCTTC. Translated, it gives CASSLGAGTSGLLYNEQFF. The rearrangement links TRBV5-4 to TRBJ2-1; 12 bases are shared with TRBD2. With V trimmed by 0 bases and J by 3 bases, 10 bases remained unmatched. Germline CDR1 reads SGHNT; CDR2 reads YYREEE (reference sequence). The CDR3 loop spans 19 amino acids.

V and J are TRBV6-5 and TRBJ2-1; D unresolved. Germline V CDR1 and CDR2: MNHEY, SVGAGI. CDR3 size: 15 residues. Trimming cost V 6 bases and J 0 bases, with 12 bases left between them. Written as DNA, the CDR3 is TGTGCCAGCAGCCCTACGCCAGGCTCCTACAATGAGCAGTTCTTC. Protein sequence: CASSPTPGSYNEQFF.

This chain connects TRBV7-2 to TRBJ1-2; D unclear. CDR3 length equals 14 residues. The V gene's germline CDR1 is SGHTA and CDR2 FQGNSA. V was shortened by 7 bases and J by 4 bases, with 16 bases between the two germline ends. The chain's CDR3 is CASTHGSLLYGYTF. The DNA of the CDR3 is TGTGCCAGCACCCATGGCAGCCTCCTCTATGGCTACACCTTC.

DNA for the CDR3: TGCAGTGCTCCACGGGCAGGGAACACTGAAGCTTTCTTT. Its protein is CSAPRAGNTEAFF. The chain links TRBV20-1 to TRBJ1-1; D remains ambiguous. This CDR3 comprises 13 residues. Germline V lookup: CDR1 DFQATT, CDR2 SNEGSKA (reference sequence). The V and J ends lost 5 bases and 1 base respectively, with 11 bases between them.

This clonotype showed up just once. The chain employs TRBV12-3 or TRBV12-4 and TRBJ2-7; 9 positions agree with TRBD2. The V and J ends lost 5 bases and 5 bases, in that order; junction bases with no gene match: 10. The length of the CDR3 is 15 residues. CDR3 region: CASSPPGLAVNEQYF. The CDR3, as DNA: TGTGCCAGCAGTCCCCCGGGACTAGCTGTCAACGAGCAGTACTTC.

This chain connects TRBV21-1 to TRBJ1-1. TRBV21-1 is labeled a pseudogene. The CDR3 length is 13 residues. The CDR3 DNA reads as TGTGCCAGCAGCTCTAGACAACGGGGTGAAGCTTTCTTT. This codes for CASSSRQRGEAFF.

This rearrangement joins TRBV19 to TRBJ2-2; D unclear. Germline V CDR1 and CDR2: LNHDA, SQIVND (reference sequence). There are 13 residues in the CDR3. V lost 5 bases to trimming and J lost 3 bases, with 7 bases between them. The CDR3 sequence: CASSLHYTGELFF. DNA for the CDR3: TGTGCCAGTAGTCTACATTACACCGGGGAGCTGTTTTTT.

The rearrangement links TRBV10-1 to TRBJ2-2; D unclear. Germline lookup yields CDR1 WNHNN and CDR2 SYGVQD (reference sequence). This CDR3 is 14 amino acids long. V was shortened by 3 bases and J by 3 bases, with 8 bases between the two germline ends. The CDR3, as DNA: TGCGCCAGCAGTGATTTAGGTCACACCGGGGAGCTGTTTTTT. The encoded protein is CASSDLGHTGELFF.

The chain combines TRBV4-1 with TRBJ2-1; 15 positions match TRBD2. CDR1 and CDR2 from the germline V gene are MGHRA and YSYEKL. J lost 10 bases, V lost 4 bases, and 2 bases had no gene match. The CDR3 spans 14 residues. CDR3 protein: CASSRGLAGGEQFF. The DNA of the CDR3 is TGCGCCAGCAGCCGGGGACTAGCGGGAGGAGAGCAGTTCTTC.

This clonotype was seen only once. The chain combines TRBV18 with TRBJ2-7, with D possibly TRBD2 on 5 matching bases. The V end was cut by 6 bases, the J end by 12 bases, with 18 bases between. There are 12 residues in the CDR3. The germline V gene has CDR1 KGHSH and CDR2 LQKENI. The CDR3 bases are TGTGCCAGCTCGTCCCAGGAGAATCGGGGGTACTTC. It yields the protein CASSSQENRGYF.

The chain recombines TRBV12-3 or TRBV12-4 with TRBJ1-1, with a possible D match to TRBD1 (5 bases). The V end was cut by 8 bases, the J end by 0 bases, with 10 bases between. The CDR3 has 13 residues. In nucleotides, the CDR3 is TGTGCCAGCCATAGGGGCCTGAACACTGAAGCTTTCTTT. Residues: CASHRGLNTEAFF.

The J gene is TRBJ1-2, the V gene TRBV11-2; D not resolved. V shed 4 bases and J shed 6 bases, with 12 bases lying between them. The CDR3 covers 13 residues. Germline CDR1 is SGHAT and CDR2 is FQNNGV. The CDR3 loop reads CASSSGRGDGYTF. The DNA for the CDR3 is TGTGCCAGCAGCTCCGGACGGGGAGATGGCTACACCTTC.

The chain joins TRBV9 to TRBJ1-1; D not certain. This CDR3 has 14 residues. CDR1 SGDLS and CDR2 YYNGEE come from the germline V gene. V lost 4 bases to trimming and J lost 0 bases, with 10 bases between them. The chain's CDR3 is CASSPAAMNTEAFF. The CDR3 nucleotides read TGTGCCAGCAGCCCGGCGGCTATGAACACTGAAGCTTTCTTT.

The gene calls are TRBV21-1 and TRBJ1-1. TRBV21-1 is a pseudogene locus. The CDR3 extends over 15 amino acids. For the CDR3, the DNA is TGTGCCAGCAGCAAAGGCGTCCAAGCGAACACTGAAGCTTTCTTT. Its protein is CASSKGVQANTEAFF.

The chain's CDR3 is CASMNGNQPQHF. CDR3 coding DNA: TGTGCCAGTATGAACGGGAATCAGCCCCAGCATTTT. The V gene is TRBV19, the J gene TRBJ1-5; D not resolved. The CDR3 runs 12 residues. Looked up from germline, CDR1 is LNHDA and CDR2 is SQIVND (reference sequence). V gave up 7 bases and J gave up 4 bases, with 8 bases separating them.

This clonotype was observed a few times. The chain carries TRBV28 and TRBJ2-7, with no clear D. Per the germline V gene, CDR1 is MDHEN and CDR2 is SYDVKM. The V end was cut by 4 bases, the J end by 2 bases, with 9 bases between. CDR3 length: 13 residues. The CDR3 DNA sequence: TGTGCCAGCAGTTCATCTGACGCCTACGAGCAGTACTTC. Protein: CASSSSDAYEQYF.

The chain is built from TRBV19 and TRBJ2-7; 9 positions agree with TRBD2. The V and J ends lost 8 bases and 3 bases, in that order; junction bases with no gene match: 8. Germline V gives CDR1 LNHDA, CDR2 SQIVND (reference sequence). This CDR3 is 14 amino acids long. CDR3: CASSPSGTLYEQYF. In DNA form, the CDR3 reads TGTGCCAGTTCCCCTAGCGGGACTCTCTACGAGCAGTACTTC.

The J gene is TRBJ2-1, the V gene TRBV29-1; 8 nucleotides match TRBD2. The V and J ends lost 3 bases and 8 bases, in that order; junction bases with no gene match: 6. The germline V gene has CDR1 SQVTM and CDR2 ANQGSEA. This CDR3 is built from 13 residues. DNA for the CDR3: TGCAGCGTTGACGGGAGGGTGAGCTATGAGCAGTTCTTC. Protein: CSVDGRVSYEQFF.

The rearrangement uses TRBV29-1 and TRBJ2-1, with unresolved D. Deletions cut 2 bases from V and 8 bases from J, with 4 bases between. This CDR3 comprises 10 residues. The V gene's germline CDR1 is SQVTM and CDR2 ANQGSEA. The CDR3 is CSVELDEQFF. The DNA for the CDR3 is TGCAGCGTTGAACTCGATGAGCAGTTCTTC.

The rearrangement joins TRBV20-1 to TRBJ1-5, with TRBD1 matching over 9 bases. With V trimmed by 2 bases and J by 5 bases, 4 bases remained unmatched. Looked up from germline, CDR1 is DFQATT and CDR2 is SNEGSKA (reference sequence). This CDR3 has 14 amino acids. CDR3 nucleotide sequence: TGCAGTGCTAGACCTACAGGGGGCGATCAGCCCCAGCATTTT. This encodes CSARPTGGDQPQHF.

This chain links TRBV23-1 with TRBJ2-2; D is perhaps TRBD1 (5 bases). TRBV23-1 is an ORF for which the function is uncertain. V lost 2 bases, J lost 5 bases, and 18 bases lay in between. CDR3 length: 17 residues. Written as DNA, the CDR3 is TGCGCCAGCAGTCAACTCAGGGCCCCTAGTTGGACCGGGGAGCTGTTTTTT. Translation: CASSQLRAPSWTGELFF.

This clonotype showed up just a few times. The chain has TRBV18 and TRBJ2-2, with 7 positions matching TRBD1. The V and J ends lost 3 bases and 3 bases, in that order; junction bases with no gene match: 1. In germline, CDR1 is KGHSH, CDR2 LQKENI. The CDR3 is 14 amino acids. This CDR3 reads CASSPDRHTGELFF. In DNA, the CDR3 is TGTGCCAGCTCACCGGACAGGCACACCGGGGAGCTGTTTTTT.

The V call is TRBV3-1, the J call TRBJ2-7; TRBD2 matches at 12 bases. CDR1 and CDR2 from the germline V gene are LGHDT and YNNKEL (reference sequence). The CDR3 spans 16 residues. The ends lost 1 base at V and 2 bases at J; junction bases unmatched: 3. CDR3 DNA sequence: TGTGCCAGCAGCCAAGGACTAGCGGGAGCGGCCTACGAGCAGTACTTC. This codes for CASSQGLAGAAYEQYF.

The rearrangement joins TRBV12-3 or TRBV12-4 to TRBJ1-1, with 8 bases aligning to TRBD1. The length of the CDR3 is 15 residues. The V and J ends lost 4 bases and 8 bases, in that order; junction bases with no gene match: 12. The CDR3 nucleotides are TGTGCCAGCAGTTCCGGGACAGGTGATCCTTCAGAAGCTTTCTTT. This gives the protein CASSSGTGDPSEAFF.

V is TRBV6-5 and J is TRBJ1-2; a weak D match, TRBD1 (6 bases). The CDR3 totals 13 residues. CDR1 MNHEY and CDR2 SVGAGI come from the germline V gene. The V and J ends lost 5 bases and 9 bases respectively, with 16 bases between them. CDR3 sequence (DNA): TGTGCCAGCAGTCGAACAGGGTCGATGAGCTACACCTTC. It is translated as CASSRTGSMSYTF.

The chain carries TRBV12-3 or TRBV12-4 and TRBJ1-1; D call uncertain. V gave up 3 bases and J gave up 7 bases, with 9 bases separating them. There are 12 residues in the CDR3. In DNA, the CDR3 is TGTGCCAGCAGTTTGGAAAGGCATGAAGCTTTCTTT. Protein product: CASSLERHEAFF.